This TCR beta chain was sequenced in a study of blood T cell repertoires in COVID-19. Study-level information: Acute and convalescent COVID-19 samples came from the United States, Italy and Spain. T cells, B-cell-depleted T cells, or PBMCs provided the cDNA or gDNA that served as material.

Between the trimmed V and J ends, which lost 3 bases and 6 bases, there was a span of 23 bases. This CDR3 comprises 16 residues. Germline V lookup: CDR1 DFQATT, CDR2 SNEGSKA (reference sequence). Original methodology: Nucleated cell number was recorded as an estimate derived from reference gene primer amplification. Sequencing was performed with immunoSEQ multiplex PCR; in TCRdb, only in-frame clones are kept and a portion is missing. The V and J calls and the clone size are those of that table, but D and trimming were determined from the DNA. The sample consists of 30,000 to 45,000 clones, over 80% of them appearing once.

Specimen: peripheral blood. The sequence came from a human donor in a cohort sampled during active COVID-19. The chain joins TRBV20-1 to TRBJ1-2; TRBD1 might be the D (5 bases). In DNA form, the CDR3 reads TGCAGTGCTAGTGGTGGGCCGGGAGGGGAGACGAATGGCTACACCTTC. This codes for CSASGGPGGETNGYTF.